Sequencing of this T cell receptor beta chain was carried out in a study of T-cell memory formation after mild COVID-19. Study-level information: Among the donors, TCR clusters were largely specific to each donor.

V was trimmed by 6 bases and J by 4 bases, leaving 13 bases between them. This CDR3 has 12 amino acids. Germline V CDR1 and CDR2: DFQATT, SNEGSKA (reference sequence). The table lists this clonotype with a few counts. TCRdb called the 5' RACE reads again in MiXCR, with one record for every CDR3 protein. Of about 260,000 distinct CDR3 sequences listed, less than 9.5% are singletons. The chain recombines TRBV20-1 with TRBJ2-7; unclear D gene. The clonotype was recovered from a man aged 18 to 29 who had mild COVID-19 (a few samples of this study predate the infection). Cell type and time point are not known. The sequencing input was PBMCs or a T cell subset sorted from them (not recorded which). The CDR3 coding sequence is TGCAGTGCCCCGACCGGAAGGTACGAGCAGTACTTC. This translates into CSAPTGRYEQYF.